This TCR beta chain was sequenced for a study of neurological immune-mediated disorders. Findings and caveats of the study: HTLV-1-associated myelopathy had the most TCR clonal expansion, while multiple sclerosis had the least, a level that fell below healthy controls.

This clonotype occurred many times. What it recognizes is unknown. TCRdb itself ran the 5' RACE reads through MiXCR, one entry per CDR3 protein. Seen here are 75,000 to 85,000 distinct CDR3 sequences, more than 15% observed once, and the top ten hold less than 20%. The length of the CDR3 is 15 residues. Germline V CDR1 and CDR2: LGHDT, YNNKEL (reference sequence). The trim removed 3 bases at V and 3 bases at J, leaving 4 bases unmatched. Sequenced input: PBMCs. The receptor's source is a middle-aged woman in good health. The chain has TRBV3-1 and TRBJ1-5; 8 bases are shared with TRBD1. CDR3 amino acids: CASSQTGEDNQPQHF. The CDR3 region has the DNA TGTGCCAGCAGCCAGACAGGGGAGGACAATCAGCCCCAGCATTTT.